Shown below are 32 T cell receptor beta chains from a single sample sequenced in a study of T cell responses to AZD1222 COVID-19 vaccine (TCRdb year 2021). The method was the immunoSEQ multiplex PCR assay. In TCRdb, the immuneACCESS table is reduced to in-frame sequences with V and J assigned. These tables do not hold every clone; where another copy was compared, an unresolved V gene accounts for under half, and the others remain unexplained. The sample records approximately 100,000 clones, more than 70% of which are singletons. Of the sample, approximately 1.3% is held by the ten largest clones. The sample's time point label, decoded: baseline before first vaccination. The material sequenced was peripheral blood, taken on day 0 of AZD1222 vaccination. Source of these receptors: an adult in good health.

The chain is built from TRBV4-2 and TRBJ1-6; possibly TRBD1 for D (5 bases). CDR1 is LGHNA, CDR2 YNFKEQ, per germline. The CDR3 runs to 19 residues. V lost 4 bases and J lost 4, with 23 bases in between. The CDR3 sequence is CASSRRTQTQDGYNSPLHF. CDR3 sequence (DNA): TGTGCCAGCAGCCGGAGGACCCAAACACAGGATGGTTATAATTCACCCCTCCACTTT.

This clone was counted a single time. DNA for the CDR3: TGTGCCAGCAGCTTAGAAGTGTTGGACGAGCAGTACTTC. Translated, it gives CASSLEVLDEQYF. The rearrangement uses TRBV7-2 and TRBJ2-7; no definite D call. Trimming took 1 base from V and 5 from J, leaving 9 bases between them. The CDR3 totals 13 residues. The germline CDR1 and CDR2 sequences are SGHTA and FQGNSA.

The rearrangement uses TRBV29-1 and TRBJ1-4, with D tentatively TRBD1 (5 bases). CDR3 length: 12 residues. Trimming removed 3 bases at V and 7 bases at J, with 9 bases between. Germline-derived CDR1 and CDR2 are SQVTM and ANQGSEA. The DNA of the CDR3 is TGCAGCGTTGAGCGGGGGACTGAAAAACTGTTTTTT. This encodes CSVERGTEKLFF.

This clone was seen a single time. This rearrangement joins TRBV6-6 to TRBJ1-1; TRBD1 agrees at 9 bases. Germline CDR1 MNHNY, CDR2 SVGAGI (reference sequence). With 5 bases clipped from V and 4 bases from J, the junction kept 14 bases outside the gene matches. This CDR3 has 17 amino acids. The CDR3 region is CASSHRGLGKRGTEAFF. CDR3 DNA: TGTGCCAGCAGTCACAGGGGGCTGGGTAAAAGGGGCACTGAAGCTTTCTTT.

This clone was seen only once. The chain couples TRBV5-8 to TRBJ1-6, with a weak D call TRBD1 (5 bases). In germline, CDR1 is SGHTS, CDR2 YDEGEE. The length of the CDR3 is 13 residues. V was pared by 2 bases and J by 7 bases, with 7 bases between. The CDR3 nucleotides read TGTGCCAGCAGCTTCAGGGCCAATTCACCCCTCCACTTT. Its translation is CASSFRANSPLHF.

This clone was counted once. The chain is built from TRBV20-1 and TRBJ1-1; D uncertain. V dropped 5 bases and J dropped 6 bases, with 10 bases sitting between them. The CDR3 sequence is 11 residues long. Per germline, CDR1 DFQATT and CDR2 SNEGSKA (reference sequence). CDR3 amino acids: CSAHREAEAFF. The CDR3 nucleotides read TGCAGTGCTCACCGGGAAGCTGAAGCTTTCTTT.

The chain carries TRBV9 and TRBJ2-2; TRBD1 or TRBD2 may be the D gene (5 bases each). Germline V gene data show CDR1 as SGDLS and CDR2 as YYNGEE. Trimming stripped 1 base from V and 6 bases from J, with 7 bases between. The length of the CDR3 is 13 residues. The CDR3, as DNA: TGTGCCAGCAGCGTAAGAGGGGCCGGGGAGCTGTTTTTT. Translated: CASSVRGAGELFF. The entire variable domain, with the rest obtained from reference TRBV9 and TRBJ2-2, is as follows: DSGVTQTPKHLITATGQRVTLRCSPRSGDLSVYWYQQSLDQGLQFLIQYYNGEERAKGNILERFSAQQFPDLHSELNLSSLELGDSALYFCASSVRGAGELFFGEGSRLTVL.

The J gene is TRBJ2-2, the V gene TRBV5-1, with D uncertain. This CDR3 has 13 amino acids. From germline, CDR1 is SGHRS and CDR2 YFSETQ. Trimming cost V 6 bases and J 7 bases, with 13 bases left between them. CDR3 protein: CASTRTGDGELFF. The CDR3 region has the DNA TGCGCCAGCACCCGCACCGGTGACGGGGAGCTGTTTTTT.

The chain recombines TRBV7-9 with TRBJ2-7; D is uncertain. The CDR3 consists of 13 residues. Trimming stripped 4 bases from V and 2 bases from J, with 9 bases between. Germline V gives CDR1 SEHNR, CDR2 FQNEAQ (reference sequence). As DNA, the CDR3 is TGTGCCAGCAGCTCTAGTGTCGCCTACGAGCAGTACTTC. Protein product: CASSSSVAYEQYF.

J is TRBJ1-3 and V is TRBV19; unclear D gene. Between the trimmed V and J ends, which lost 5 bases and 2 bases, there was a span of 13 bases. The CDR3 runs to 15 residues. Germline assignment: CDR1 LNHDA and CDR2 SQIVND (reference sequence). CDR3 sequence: CASSPQARAGNTIYF. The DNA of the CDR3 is TGTGCCAGTAGTCCTCAGGCAAGGGCTGGAAACACCATATATTTT.

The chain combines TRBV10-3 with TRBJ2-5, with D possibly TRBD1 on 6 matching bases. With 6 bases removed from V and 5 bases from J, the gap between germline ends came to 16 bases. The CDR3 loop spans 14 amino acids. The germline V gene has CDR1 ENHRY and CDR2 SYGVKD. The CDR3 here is CAIRPQGQGETQYF. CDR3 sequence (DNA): TGTGCCATCAGACCCCAGGGGCAGGGGGAGACCCAGTACTTC.

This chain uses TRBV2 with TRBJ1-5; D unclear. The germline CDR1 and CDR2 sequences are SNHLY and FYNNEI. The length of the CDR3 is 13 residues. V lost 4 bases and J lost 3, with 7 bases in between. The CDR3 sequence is CASSGASNQPQHF. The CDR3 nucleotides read TGTGCCAGCAGTGGGGCTTCCAATCAGCCCCAGCATTTT.

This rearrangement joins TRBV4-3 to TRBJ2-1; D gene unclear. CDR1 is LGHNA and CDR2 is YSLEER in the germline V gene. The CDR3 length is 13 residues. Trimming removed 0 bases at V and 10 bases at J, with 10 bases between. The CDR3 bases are TGCGCCAGCAGCCAAGATTCACGAAAGGAGCAGTTCTTC. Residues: CASSQDSRKEQFF.

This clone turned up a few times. CDR3 nucleotides: TGCAGTGCTAGTACGGGGGGGCTAGCGGTAATCACAGATACGCAGTATTTT. Translating it yields CSASTGGLAVITDTQYF. The rearrangement links TRBV20-1 to TRBJ2-3; 8 bases are a match to TRBD2. Germline CDR1 reads DFQATT; CDR2 reads SNEGSKA (reference sequence). The CDR3 totals 17 residues. Losses at the gene ends were 3 bases for V and 2 bases for J; bases not matched to a gene: 13.

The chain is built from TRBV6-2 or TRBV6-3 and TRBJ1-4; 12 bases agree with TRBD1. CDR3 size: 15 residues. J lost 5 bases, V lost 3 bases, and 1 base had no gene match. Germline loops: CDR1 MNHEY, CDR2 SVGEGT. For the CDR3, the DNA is TGTGCCAGCAGTTATGGGACAGGGGGCAATGAAAAACTGTTTTTT. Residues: CASSYGTGGNEKLFF.

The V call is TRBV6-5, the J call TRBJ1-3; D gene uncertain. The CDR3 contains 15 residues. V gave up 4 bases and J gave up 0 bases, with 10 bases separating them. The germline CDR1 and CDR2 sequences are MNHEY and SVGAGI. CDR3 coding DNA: TGTGCCAGCAGTTCTGGACGGGGCTCTGGAAACACCATATATTTT. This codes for CASSSGRGSGNTIYF.

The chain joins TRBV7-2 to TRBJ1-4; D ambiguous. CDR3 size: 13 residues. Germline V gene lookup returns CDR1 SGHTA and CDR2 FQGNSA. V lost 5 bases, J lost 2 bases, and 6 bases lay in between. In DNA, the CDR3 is TGTGCCAGCAGCCGACGGACTAATGAAAAACTGTTTTTT. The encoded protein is CASSRRTNEKLFF.

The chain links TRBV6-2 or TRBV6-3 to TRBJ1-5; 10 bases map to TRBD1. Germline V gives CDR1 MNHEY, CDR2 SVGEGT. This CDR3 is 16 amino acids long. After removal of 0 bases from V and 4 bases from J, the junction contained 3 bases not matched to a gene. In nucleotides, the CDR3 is TGTGCCAGCAGTTACTCCGGACAGGGGGGGAATCAGCCCCAGCATTTT. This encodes CASSYSGQGGNQPQHF.

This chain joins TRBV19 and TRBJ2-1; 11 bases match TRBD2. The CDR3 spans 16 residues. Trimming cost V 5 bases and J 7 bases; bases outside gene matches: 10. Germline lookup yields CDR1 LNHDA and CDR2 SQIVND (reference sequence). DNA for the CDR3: TGTGCCAGTAGTTTGGATTTAGCGGGAGGGGGTAATGAGCAGTTCTTC. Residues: CASSLDLAGGGNEQFF.

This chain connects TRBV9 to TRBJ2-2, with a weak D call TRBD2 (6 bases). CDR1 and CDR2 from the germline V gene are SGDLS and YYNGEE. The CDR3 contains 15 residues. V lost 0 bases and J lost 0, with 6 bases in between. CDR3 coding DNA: TGTGCCAGCAGCGTAGGCGGGACGAACACCGGGGAGCTGTTTTTT. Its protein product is CASSVGGTNTGELFF.

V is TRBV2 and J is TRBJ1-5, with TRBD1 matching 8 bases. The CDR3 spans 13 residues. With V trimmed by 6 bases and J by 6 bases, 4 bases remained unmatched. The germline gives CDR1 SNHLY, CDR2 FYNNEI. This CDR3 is CASSGTGSQPQHF. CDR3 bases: TGTGCCAGCAGCGGGACAGGATCTCAGCCCCAGCATTTT.

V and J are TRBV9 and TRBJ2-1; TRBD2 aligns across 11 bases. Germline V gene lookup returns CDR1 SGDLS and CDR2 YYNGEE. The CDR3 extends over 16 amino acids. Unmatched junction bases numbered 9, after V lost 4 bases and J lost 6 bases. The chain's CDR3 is CASSPGTSGIGNEQFF. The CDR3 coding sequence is TGTGCCAGCAGCCCGGGGACTAGCGGAATCGGCAATGAGCAGTTCTTC.

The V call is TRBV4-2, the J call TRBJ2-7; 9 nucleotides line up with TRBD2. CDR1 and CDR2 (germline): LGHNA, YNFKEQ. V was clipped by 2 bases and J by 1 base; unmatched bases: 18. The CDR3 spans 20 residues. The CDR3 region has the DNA TGTGCCAGCAGCCAAACCCCGGTGGAGCGGGAGGCAACTCCTTCCTACGAGCAGTACTTC. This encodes CASSQTPVEREATPSYEQYF.

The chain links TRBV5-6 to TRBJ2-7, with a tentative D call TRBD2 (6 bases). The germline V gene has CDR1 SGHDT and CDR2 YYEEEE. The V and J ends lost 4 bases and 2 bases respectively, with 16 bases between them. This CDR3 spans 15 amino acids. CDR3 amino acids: CASSPVGGSAYEQYF. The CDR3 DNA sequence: TGTGCCAGCAGCCCCGTGGGGGGTTCGGCCTACGAGCAGTACTTC.

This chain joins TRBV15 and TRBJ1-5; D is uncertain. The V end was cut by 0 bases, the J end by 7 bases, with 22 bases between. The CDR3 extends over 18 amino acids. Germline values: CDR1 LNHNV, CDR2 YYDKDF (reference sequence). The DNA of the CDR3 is TGTGCCACCAGCAGAGAGCCCCCAAGCTCAGGCGGGAAACAGCCCCAGCATTTT. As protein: CATSREPPSSGGKQPQHF.

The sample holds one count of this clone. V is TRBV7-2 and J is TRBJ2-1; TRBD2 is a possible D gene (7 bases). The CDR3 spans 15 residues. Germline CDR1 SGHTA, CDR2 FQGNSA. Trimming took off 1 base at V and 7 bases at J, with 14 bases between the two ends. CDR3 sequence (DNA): TGTGCCAGCAGCTTAGGCGGGGGCGCCGGTAATGAGCAGTTCTTC. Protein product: CASSLGGGAGNEQFF.

The chain's CDR3 is CASSEGPNQPQHF. The CDR3 bases are TGCGCCAGCAGCGAGGGTCCGAATCAGCCCCAGCATTTT. This chain links TRBV5-1 with TRBJ1-5; no clear D. This CDR3 region has 13 residues. The V gene's germline CDR1 is SGHRS and CDR2 YFSETQ. V lost 4 bases and J 4 bases, leaving 9 bases between the germline ends.

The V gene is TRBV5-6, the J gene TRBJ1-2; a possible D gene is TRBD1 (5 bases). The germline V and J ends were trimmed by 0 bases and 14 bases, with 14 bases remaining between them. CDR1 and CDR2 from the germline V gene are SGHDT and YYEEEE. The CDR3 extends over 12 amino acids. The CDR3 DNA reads TGTGCCAGCAGCTTGGGCGTCAGGGTTGAGACCTTC. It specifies CASSLGVRVETF.

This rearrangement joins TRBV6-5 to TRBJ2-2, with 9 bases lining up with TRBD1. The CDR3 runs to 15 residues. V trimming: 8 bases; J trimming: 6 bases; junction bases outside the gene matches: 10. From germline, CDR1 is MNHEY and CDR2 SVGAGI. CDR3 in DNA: TGTGCCAGCGGGACAGGGAGAGTCGGGGCCGGGGAGCTGTTTTTT. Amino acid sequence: CASGTGRVGAGELFF.

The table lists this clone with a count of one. Here the CDR3 reads CSVAGVMGNIQYF. The DNA for the CDR3 is TGCAGCGTAGCCGGGGTTATGGGAAACATTCAGTACTTC. The V and J genes are TRBV29-1 and TRBJ2-4; a weak D match, TRBD2 (5 bases). Trimming cost V 6 bases and J 6 bases, with 15 bases left between them. Germline V lookup: CDR1 SQVTM, CDR2 ANQGSEA. The CDR3 is 13 amino acids. Complete variable domain (other parts from reference TRBV29-1 and TRBJ2-4): SAVISQKPSRDICQRGTSLTIQCQVDSQVTMMFWYRQQPGQSLTLIATANQGSEATYESGFVIDKFPISRPNLTFSTLTVSNMSPEDSSIYLCSVAGVMGNIQYFGAGTRLSVL.

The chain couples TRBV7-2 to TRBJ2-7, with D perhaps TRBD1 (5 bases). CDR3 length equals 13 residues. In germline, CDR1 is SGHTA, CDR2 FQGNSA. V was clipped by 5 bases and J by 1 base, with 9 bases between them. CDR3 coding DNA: TGTGCCAGCAGCGCCGGACATTCCTACGAGCAGTACTTC. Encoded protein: CASSAGHSYEQYF.

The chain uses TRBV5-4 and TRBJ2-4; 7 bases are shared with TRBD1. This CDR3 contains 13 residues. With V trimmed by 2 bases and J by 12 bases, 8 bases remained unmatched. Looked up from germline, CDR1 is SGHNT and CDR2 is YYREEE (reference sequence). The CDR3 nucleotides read TGTGCCAGCAGCTTTGGGACAGAAAGAACTCAGTACTTC. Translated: CASSFGTERTQYF.